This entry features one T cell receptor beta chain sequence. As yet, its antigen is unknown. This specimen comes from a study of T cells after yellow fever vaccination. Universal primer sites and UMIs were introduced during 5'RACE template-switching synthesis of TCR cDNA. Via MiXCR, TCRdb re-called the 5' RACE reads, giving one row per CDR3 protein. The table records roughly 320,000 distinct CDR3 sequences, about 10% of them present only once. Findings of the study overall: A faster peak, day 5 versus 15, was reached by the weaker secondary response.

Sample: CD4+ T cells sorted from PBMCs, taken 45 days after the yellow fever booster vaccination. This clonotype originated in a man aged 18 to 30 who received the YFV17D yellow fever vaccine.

The CDR3 here is CASSAQTGSTDTQYF. CDR3 DNA sequence: TGTGCCAGCAGCGCCCAGACAGGGAGCACAGATACGCAGTATTTT. The genes are TRBV7-6 and TRBJ2-3, with 7 bases lining up with TRBD1. V trimming: 5 bases; J trimming: 0 bases; junction bases outside the gene matches: 5. The CDR3 totals 15 residues. Germline CDR1 SGHVS, CDR2 FNYEAQ.